Sequencing of this T cell receptor (beta chain) was carried out in a study of control samples from healthy donors and cancer patients. Using immunoSEQ multiplex PCR, the repertoire was profiled, and TCRdb retains in-frame clones only, with some absent. Seen here are 120,000 to 150,000 clones, roughly 92% observed once, and the top ten hold approximately 11%. The receptor was derived from a man aged 30 to 39 in good health. Sequencing used blood.

The CDR3 protein is CASTYGILPQHF. The DNA of the CDR3 is TGTGCCAGCACCTATGGAATACTGCCCCAGCATTTT. This chain uses TRBV27 with TRBJ1-5, with D unresolved. CDR1 is MNHEY and CDR2 is SMNVEV in the germline V gene (reference sequence). The V end was cut by 7 bases, the J end by 9 bases, with 13 bases between. This CDR3 is built from 12 residues.